This T cell receptor beta chain was profiled in a study of blood T cell repertoires in COVID-19. For the study at large: Sites across the United States, Italy and Spain contributed samples from acute and convalescent COVID-19.

Per the original methods: The assay estimated nucleated cells by amplifying reference gene primers. Method: immunoSEQ multiplex PCR; TCRdb's copy keeps in-frame clones and lacks some. The V and J calls and clone size are taken from that table; D and trimming were inferred from the DNA. In the table there are around 320,000 clones, nearly 90% of which are singletons. The CDR3 is made up of 17 amino acids. The V and J ends lost 6 bases and 6 bases, in that order; junction bases with no gene match: 12. CDR1 is MDHEN, CDR2 SYDVKM, per germline. Seattle cases were enrolled at active infection and followed longitudinally.

V and J are TRBV28 and TRBJ1-5, with 12 positions matching TRBD1. The specimen sequenced was peripheral blood. This TCR was sampled from a woman aged 25 to 39 with COVID-19, enrolled during active disease. The CDR3 DNA is TGTGCCAGCAGCCTCGGGACAGGGGGCGTGTGGGGTCAGCCCCAGCATTTT. It encodes CASSLGTGGVWGQPQHF.